This is a list of T cell receptor beta chains from one sample in a study of blood T cell repertoires in COVID-19. Sequenced by immunoSEQ multiplex PCR; TCRdb stores in-frame clones only, minus some. The profile shows approximately 260,000 clones, nearly 85% of them singletons. Sequenced sample: peripheral blood. The receptors originated from a human donor in a cohort sampled during active COVID-19. The CDR3 runs from the conserved cysteine through the conserved F or W. The order of the fields is V gene, clone size, J gene, D gene, CDR3 DNA, CDR3 protein. A D gene is named only where the DNA matches it firmly. Clone sizes are given selectively: once, few, many, or a class where the clone is expanded.

v_gene: TRBV19; abundance: .; j_gene: TRBJ1-6; d_gene: .; CDR3nt: TGTGCCAGTACCCCGGCGGGTAGCTATAATTCACCCCTCCACTTT; CDR3aa: CASTPAGSYNSPLHF
v_gene: TRBV5-6; abundance: .; j_gene: TRBJ2-7; d_gene: .; CDR3nt: TGTGCCAGCAGTTGGAGGGCCGCCTACGAGCAGTACTTC; CDR3aa: CASSWRAAYEQYF
v_gene: TRBV5-1; abundance: .; j_gene: TRBJ1-1; d_gene: .; CDR3nt: TGCGCCAGCAGCCACAGACAGCAGAACACTGAAGCTTTCTTT; CDR3aa: CASSHRQQNTEAFF
v_gene: TRBV6-5; abundance: .; j_gene: TRBJ2-5; d_gene: TRBD1; CDR3nt: TGTGCCAGCAGTTATACAGGGGACGAAGAGACCCAGTACTTC; CDR3aa: CASSYTGDEETQYF
v_gene: TRBV7-2; abundance: .; j_gene: TRBJ2-7; d_gene: .; CDR3nt: TGTGCCAGCAGCCAGCCTAGATACGATCCGGATCCCGAGCAGTACTTC; CDR3aa: CASSQPRYDPDPEQYF
v_gene: TRBV6-5; abundance: .; j_gene: TRBJ2-2; d_gene: TRBD1; CDR3nt: TGTGCCAGCAGGAGGACAGGGGTAAACACCGGGGAGCTGTTTTTT; CDR3aa: CASRRTGVNTGELFF
v_gene: TRBV6-6; abundance: .; j_gene: TRBJ1-2; d_gene: TRBD1; CDR3nt: TGTGCCAGCAGTCTCGGGACAGCTGGCTACACCTTC; CDR3aa: CASSLGTAGYTF
v_gene: TRBV6-2/TRBV6-3; abundance: few; j_gene: TRBJ1-1; d_gene: .; CDR3nt: TGTGCCAGCAGCAATCCCCCCTATGAAGCTTTCTTT; CDR3aa: CASSNPPYEAFF
v_gene: TRBV13; abundance: .; j_gene: TRBJ2-3; d_gene: .; CDR3nt: TGTGCCAGCAGCCTACTCAGGGGTTTTGGGCCCACAGATACGCAGTATTTT; CDR3aa: CASSLLRGFGPTDTQYF
v_gene: TRBV4-1; abundance: .; j_gene: TRBJ1-3; d_gene: .; CDR3nt: TGCGCCAGCAGCCAAGAGGTAGCAAGGTCTGGAAACACCATATATTTT; CDR3aa: CASSQEVARSGNTIYF
v_gene: TRBV3-1/TRBV3-2; abundance: few; j_gene: TRBJ2-5; d_gene: .; CDR3nt: TGTGCCAGCAGCCAAGTAGGGCGGGGCAATCAAGAGACCCAGTACTTC; CDR3aa: CASSQVGRGNQETQYF
v_gene: TRBV19; abundance: .; j_gene: TRBJ1-4; d_gene: .; CDR3nt: TGTGCCAGTAGTATTGGCGCCACAGCTGAAAAACTGTTTTTT; CDR3aa: CASSIGATAEKLFF
v_gene: TRBV19; abundance: .; j_gene: TRBJ1-5; d_gene: .; CDR3nt: TGTGCCAGTAGTATAGGGGTTCGGAGATCGCCCCAGCATTTT; CDR3aa: CASSIGVRRSPQHF
v_gene: TRBV9; abundance: .; j_gene: TRBJ2-5; d_gene: TRBD1; CDR3nt: TGTGCCAGCAGCCGGGGACAGCGACTGCGGGCAGAGACCCAGTACTTC; CDR3aa: CASSRGQRLRAETQYF
v_gene: TRBV11-2; abundance: .; j_gene: TRBJ1-3; d_gene: .; CDR3nt: TGTGCCAGCAGCTTAGCATTTTCCGGGATCGGAAACACCATATATTTT; CDR3aa: CASSLAFSGIGNTIYF
v_gene: TRBV4-2; abundance: once; j_gene: TRBJ1-6; d_gene: .; CDR3nt: TGTGCCAGCAGCCAGAAAACAGGTAAAGGAAATTCACCCCTCCACTTT; CDR3aa: CASSQKTGKGNSPLHF
v_gene: TRBV7-9; abundance: .; j_gene: TRBJ1-2; d_gene: .; CDR3nt: TGTGCCAGCAGCTTAGTGGCCACGGAGGGCTACACCTTC; CDR3aa: CASSLVATEGYTF
v_gene: TRBV5-1; abundance: .; j_gene: TRBJ2-7; d_gene: TRBD2; CDR3nt: TGCGCCAGCAGCTTGCTAGCGGGGGCCTACGAGCAGTACTTC; CDR3aa: CASSLLAGAYEQYF
v_gene: TRBV6-1; abundance: .; j_gene: TRBJ2-5; d_gene: TRBD2; CDR3nt: TGTGCCAGCAGCGCGGGACTAGCGGGAGCGGAGACCCAGTACTTC; CDR3aa: CASSAGLAGAETQYF
v_gene: TRBV5-1; abundance: .; j_gene: TRBJ2-3; d_gene: .; CDR3nt: TGCGCCAGCAGCCTACGTGGGCTACACACAGATACGCAGTATTTT; CDR3aa: CASSLRGLHTDTQYF
v_gene: TRBV6-5; abundance: .; j_gene: TRBJ1-4; d_gene: TRBD1; CDR3nt: TGTGCCAGCAGTAACAGGGGTGGGGAAGGAAAACTGTTTTTT; CDR3aa: CASSNRGGEGKLFF
v_gene: TRBV11-2; abundance: .; j_gene: TRBJ2-2; d_gene: .; CDR3nt: TGTGCCAGCACCGAGAGCGGGGAGCTGTTTTTT; CDR3aa: CASTESGELFF
v_gene: TRBV7-2; abundance: .; j_gene: TRBJ2-1; d_gene: TRBD2; CDR3nt: TGTGCCAGCAGCCTCGGACTAGCGGGAGTGTTTGAGCAGTTCTTC; CDR3aa: CASSLGLAGVFEQFF
v_gene: TRBV19; abundance: .; j_gene: TRBJ1-5; d_gene: TRBD1; CDR3nt: TGTGCCAGTAGTCTTAGGGGGACAGGGGGCGTCGGTCAGCCCCAGCATTTT; CDR3aa: CASSLRGTGGVGQPQHF
v_gene: TRBV7-2; abundance: once; j_gene: TRBJ1-1; d_gene: .; CDR3nt: TGTGCCAGCAGCTACGGGAACAGTGGAACTGAAGCTTTCTTT; CDR3aa: CASSYGNSGTEAFF
v_gene: TRBV11-2; abundance: once; j_gene: TRBJ2-1; d_gene: TRBD2; CDR3nt: TGTGCCAGCAGCTTAGTAGCGGGACTAGCGGGCAATGAGCAGTTCTTC; CDR3aa: CASSLVAGLAGNEQFF
v_gene: TRBV6-2/TRBV6-3; abundance: .; j_gene: TRBJ2-3; d_gene: TRBD2; CDR3nt: TGTGCCAGCAGTTACTCGCTAGCGGGGGCTTTCACAGATACGCAGTATTTT; CDR3aa: CASSYSLAGAFTDTQYF
v_gene: TRBV27; abundance: .; j_gene: TRBJ1-5; d_gene: TRBD1; CDR3nt: TGTGCCAGCAGTCCAAGACAGGGGGCGCGACCCCAGCATTTT; CDR3aa: CASSPRQGARPQHF
v_gene: TRBV3-1/TRBV3-2; abundance: .; j_gene: TRBJ2-5; d_gene: .; CDR3nt: TGTGCCAGCAGCCAAGACCCACAGGGCGGAGAGACCCAGTACTTC; CDR3aa: CASSQDPQGGETQYF
v_gene: TRBV24-1; abundance: .; j_gene: TRBJ2-2; d_gene: TRBD1; CDR3nt: TGTGCCACCAGTGATCCCAGGACAGGGGAAACCGGGGAGCTGTTTTTT; CDR3aa: CATSDPRTGETGELFF
v_gene: TRBV18; abundance: .; j_gene: TRBJ2-1; d_gene: TRBD2; CDR3nt: TGTGCCAGCTCACCACGGACTAGCGGGAGATATGAGCAGTTCTTC; CDR3aa: CASSPRTSGRYEQFF
v_gene: TRBV24-1; abundance: .; j_gene: TRBJ2-1; d_gene: TRBD2; CDR3nt: TGTGCCACCAGTGATACCCGGACTAGTTCCTCGAATGAGCAGTTCTTC; CDR3aa: CATSDTRTSSSNEQFF
v_gene: TRBV6-5; abundance: once; j_gene: TRBJ2-4; d_gene: .; CDR3nt: TGTGCCAGCTGGTCAGGAGGCATGTCCAAAAACATTCAGTACTTC; CDR3aa: CASWSGGMSKNIQYF
v_gene: TRBV5-1; abundance: .; j_gene: TRBJ1-2; d_gene: .; CDR3nt: TGCGCCAGCAGCTTGGCGACAGATGTCTATGGCTACACCTTC; CDR3aa: CASSLATDVYGYTF
v_gene: TRBV28; abundance: few; j_gene: TRBJ2-7; d_gene: TRBD2; CDR3nt: TGTGCCAGCAGTTTATCCCCCGGACTAGGGAGTTTTCAGGACGAGCAGTACTTC; CDR3aa: CASSLSPGLGSFQDEQYF
v_gene: TRBV28; abundance: .; j_gene: TRBJ1-2; d_gene: .; CDR3nt: TGTGCCAGCAGTTTGTTTGGGGGGGCCGCCTATGGCTACACCTTC; CDR3aa: CASSLFGGAAYGYTF
v_gene: TRBV3-1/TRBV3-2; abundance: .; j_gene: TRBJ2-7; d_gene: .; CDR3nt: TGTGCCAGCAGCCCGGCTAGGCAGTACTTC; CDR3aa: CASSPARQYF
v_gene: TRBV18; abundance: .; j_gene: TRBJ2-7; d_gene: TRBD1; CDR3nt: TGTGCCAGCTCAATGACAGGGGGCATACACGAGCAGTACTTC; CDR3aa: CASSMTGGIHEQYF
v_gene: TRBV11-3; abundance: .; j_gene: TRBJ2-7; d_gene: .; CDR3nt: TGTGCCACCTCATTGGCCAGGGGTGCCCCCTACGAGCAGTACTTC; CDR3aa: CATSLARGAPYEQYF
v_gene: TRBV6-2/TRBV6-3; abundance: few; j_gene: TRBJ1-5; d_gene: TRBD1; CDR3nt: TGTGCCAGCAGCCCCGGGACAGGGCTGAGCACCCGCACAGGGCTGAGCAATCAGCCCCAGCATTTT; CDR3aa: CASSPGTGLSTRTGLSNQPQHF
v_gene: TRBV6-5; abundance: .; j_gene: TRBJ2-7; d_gene: TRBD2; CDR3nt: TGTGCCAGCAGGATAGGGACTAGCGGGCTTAGGCAGTACTTC; CDR3aa: CASRIGTSGLRQYF